This T cell receptor (beta chain) came from a study of blood T cell repertoires in COVID-19. Study-level information: The samples span acute and convalescent COVID-19 from the United States, Italy and Spain. Sample material is recorded as cDNA or gDNA derived from T cells, B-cell-depleted T cells, or PBMCs.

As processed by the authors: Reference gene primer amplification gave nucleated cell count estimates. Data came from immunoSEQ multiplex PCR; TCRdb stores just in-frame clones and leaves some out. That table furnishes V, J and clone size, whereas the DNA furnished D and trimming. The sample shows about 70,000 clones, 80% to 90% of them seen only once. The V end lost 6 bases, the J end lost 1 base, and 12 bases lay between the germline ends. CDR1 is GTSNPN and CDR2 is SVGIG in the germline V gene (reference sequence). The CDR3 consists of 13 residues. The rearrangement uses TRBV30 and TRBJ1-1, with D perhaps TRBD1 (6 bases). The TCR sequence derives from a woman of 80 years or more with active or convalescent COVID-19. The specimen was peripheral blood. CDR3 sequence (DNA): TGTGCCTGTACAGGGAGGGGGAACACTGAAGCTTTCTTT. It specifies CACTGRGNTEAFF.